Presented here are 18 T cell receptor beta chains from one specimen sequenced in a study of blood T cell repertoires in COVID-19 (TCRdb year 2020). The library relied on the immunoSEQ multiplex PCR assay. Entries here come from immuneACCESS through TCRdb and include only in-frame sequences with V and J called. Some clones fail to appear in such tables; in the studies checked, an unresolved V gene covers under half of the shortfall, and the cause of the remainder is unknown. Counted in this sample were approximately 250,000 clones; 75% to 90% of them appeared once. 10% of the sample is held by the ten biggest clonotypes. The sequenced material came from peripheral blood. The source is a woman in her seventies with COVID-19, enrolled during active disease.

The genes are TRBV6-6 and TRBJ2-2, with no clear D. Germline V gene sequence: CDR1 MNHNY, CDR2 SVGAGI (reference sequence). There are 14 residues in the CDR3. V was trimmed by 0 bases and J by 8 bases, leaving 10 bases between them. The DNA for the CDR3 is TGTGCCAGCAGTTACTCTTTGTTAGAAGGGGAGCTGTTTTTT. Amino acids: CASSYSLLEGELFF.

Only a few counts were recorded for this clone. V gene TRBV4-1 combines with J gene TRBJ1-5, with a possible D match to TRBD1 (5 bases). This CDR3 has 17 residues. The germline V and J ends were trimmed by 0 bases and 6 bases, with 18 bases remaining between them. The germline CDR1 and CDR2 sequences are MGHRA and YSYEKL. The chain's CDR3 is CASSQDDPREGSQPQHF. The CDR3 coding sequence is TGCGCCAGCAGCCAAGATGACCCCAGGGAGGGGAGTCAGCCCCAGCATTTT.

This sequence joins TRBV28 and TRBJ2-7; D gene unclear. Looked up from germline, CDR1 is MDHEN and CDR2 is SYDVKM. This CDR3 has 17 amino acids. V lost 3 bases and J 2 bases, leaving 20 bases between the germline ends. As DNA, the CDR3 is TGTGCCAGCAGTTTTGGTGATCTTATAGGCGGTCCCTACGAGCAGTACTTC. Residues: CASSFGDLIGGPYEQYF.

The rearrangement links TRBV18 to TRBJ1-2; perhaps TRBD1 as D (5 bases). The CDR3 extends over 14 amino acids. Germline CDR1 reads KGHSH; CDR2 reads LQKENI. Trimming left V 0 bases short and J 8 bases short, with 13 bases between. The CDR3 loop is CASSPPTDRGGYTF. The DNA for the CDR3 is TGTGCCAGCTCACCACCTACAGACCGGGGGGGCTACACCTTC. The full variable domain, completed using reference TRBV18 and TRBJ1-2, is NAGVMQNPRHLVRRRGQEARLRCSPMKGHSHVYWYRQLPEEGLKFMVYLQKENIIDESGMPKERFSAEFPKEGPSILRIQQVVRGDSAAYFCASSPPTDRGGYTFGSGTRLTVV.

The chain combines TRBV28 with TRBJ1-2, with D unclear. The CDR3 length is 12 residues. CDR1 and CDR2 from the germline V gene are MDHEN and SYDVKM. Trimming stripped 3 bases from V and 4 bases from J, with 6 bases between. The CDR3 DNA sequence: TGTGCCAGCAGTTTGGCACGCTATGGCTACACCTTC. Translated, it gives CASSLARYGYTF.

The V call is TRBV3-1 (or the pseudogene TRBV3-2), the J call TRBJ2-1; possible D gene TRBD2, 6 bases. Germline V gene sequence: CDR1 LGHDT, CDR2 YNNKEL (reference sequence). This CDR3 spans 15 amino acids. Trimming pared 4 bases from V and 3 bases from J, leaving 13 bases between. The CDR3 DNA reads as TGTGCCAGCAGCCTCCCTAGCGCATACTACAATGAGCAGTTCTTC. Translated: CASSLPSAYYNEQFF.

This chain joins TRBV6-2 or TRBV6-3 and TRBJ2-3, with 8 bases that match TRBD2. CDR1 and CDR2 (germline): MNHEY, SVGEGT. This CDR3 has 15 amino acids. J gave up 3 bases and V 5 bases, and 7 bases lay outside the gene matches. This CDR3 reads CASSERERSTDTQYF. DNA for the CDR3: TGTGCCAGCAGTGAGCGGGAGAGGAGTACAGATACGCAGTATTTT.

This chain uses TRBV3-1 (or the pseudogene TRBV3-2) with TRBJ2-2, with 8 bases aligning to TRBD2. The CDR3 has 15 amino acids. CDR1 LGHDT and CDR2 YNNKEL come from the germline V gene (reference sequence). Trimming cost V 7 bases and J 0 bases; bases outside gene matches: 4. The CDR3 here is CASNLAGSNTGELFF. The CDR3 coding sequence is TGTGCCAGCAACCTAGCGGGCTCGAACACCGGGGAGCTGTTTTTT.

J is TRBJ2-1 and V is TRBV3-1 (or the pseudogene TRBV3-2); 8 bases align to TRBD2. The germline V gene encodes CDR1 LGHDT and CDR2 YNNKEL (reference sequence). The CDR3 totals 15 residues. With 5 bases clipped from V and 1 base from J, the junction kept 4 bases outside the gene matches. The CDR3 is CASSVAGGSYNEQFF. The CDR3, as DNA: TGTGCCAGCAGCGTTGCGGGAGGTTCCTACAATGAGCAGTTCTTC.

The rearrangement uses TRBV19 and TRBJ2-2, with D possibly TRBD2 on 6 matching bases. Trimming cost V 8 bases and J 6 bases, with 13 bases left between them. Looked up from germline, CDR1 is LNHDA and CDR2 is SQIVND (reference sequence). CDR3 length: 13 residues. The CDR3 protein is CASLGLRPGELFF. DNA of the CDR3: TGTGCCAGTTTGGGACTTCGCCCCGGGGAGCTGTTTTTT.

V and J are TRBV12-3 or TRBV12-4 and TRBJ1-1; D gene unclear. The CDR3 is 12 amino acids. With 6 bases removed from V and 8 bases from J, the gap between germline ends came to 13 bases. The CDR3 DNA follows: TGTGCCAGCAGCCCACTCGGGTCAGAAGCTTTCTTT. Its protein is CASSPLGSEAFF.

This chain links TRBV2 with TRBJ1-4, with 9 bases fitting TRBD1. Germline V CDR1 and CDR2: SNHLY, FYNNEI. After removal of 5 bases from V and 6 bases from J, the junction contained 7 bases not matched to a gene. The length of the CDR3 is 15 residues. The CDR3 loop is CASSPTGGVDEKLFF. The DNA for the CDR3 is TGTGCCAGCAGTCCTACAGGGGGCGTTGATGAAAAACTGTTTTTT. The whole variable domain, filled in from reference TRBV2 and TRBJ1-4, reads EPEVTQTPSHQVTQMGQEVILRCVPISNHLYFYWYRQILGQKVEFLVSFYNNEISEKSEIFDDQFSVERPDGSNFTLKIRSTKLEDSAMYFCASSPTGGVDEKLFFGSGTQLSVL.

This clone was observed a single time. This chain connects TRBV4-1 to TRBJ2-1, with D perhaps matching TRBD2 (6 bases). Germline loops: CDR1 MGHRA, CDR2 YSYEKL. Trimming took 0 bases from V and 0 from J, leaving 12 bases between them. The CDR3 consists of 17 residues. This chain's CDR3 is CASSQDLAISSYNEQFF. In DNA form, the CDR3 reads TGCGCCAGCAGCCAAGATCTAGCGATTAGCTCCTACAATGAGCAGTTCTTC.

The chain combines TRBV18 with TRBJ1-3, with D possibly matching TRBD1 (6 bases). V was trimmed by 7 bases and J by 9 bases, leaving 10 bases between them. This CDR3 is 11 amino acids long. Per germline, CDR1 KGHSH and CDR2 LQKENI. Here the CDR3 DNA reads TGTGCCAGCTTCACAGGGAGCACCATATATTTT. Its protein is CASFTGSTIYF.

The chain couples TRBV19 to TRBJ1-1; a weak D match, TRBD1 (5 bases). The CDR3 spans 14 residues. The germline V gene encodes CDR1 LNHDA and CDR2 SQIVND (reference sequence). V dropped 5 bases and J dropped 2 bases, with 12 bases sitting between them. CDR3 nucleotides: TGTGCCAGTAGTCGCATAGGGGATAACACTGAAGCTTTCTTT. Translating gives CASSRIGDNTEAFF. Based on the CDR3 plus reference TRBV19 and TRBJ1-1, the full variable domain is DGGITQSPKYLFRKEGQNVTLSCEQNLNHDAMYWYRQDPGQGLRLIYYSQIVNDFQKGDIAEGYSVSREKKESFPLTVTSAQKNPTAFYLCASSRIGDNTEAFFGQGTRLTVV.

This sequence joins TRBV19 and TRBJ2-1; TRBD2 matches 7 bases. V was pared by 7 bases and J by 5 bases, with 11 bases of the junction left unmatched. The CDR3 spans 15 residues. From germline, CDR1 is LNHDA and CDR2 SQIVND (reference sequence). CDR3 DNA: TGTGCCAGTACCCCCGTGGCGGGAGCTCACAATGAGCAGTTCTTC. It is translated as CASTPVAGAHNEQFF.

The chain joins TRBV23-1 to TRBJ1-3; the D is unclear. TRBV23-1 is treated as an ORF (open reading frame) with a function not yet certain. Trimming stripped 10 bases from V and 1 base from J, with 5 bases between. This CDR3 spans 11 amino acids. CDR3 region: CATPSGNTIYF. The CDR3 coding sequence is TGCGCCACCCCATCTGGAAACACCATATATTTT.

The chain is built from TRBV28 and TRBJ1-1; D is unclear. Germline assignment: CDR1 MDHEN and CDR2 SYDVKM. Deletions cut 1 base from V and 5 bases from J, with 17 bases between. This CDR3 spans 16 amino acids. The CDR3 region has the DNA TGTGCCAGCAGTTTATCGGGATTGCCCTCGGGGACTGAAGCTTTCTTT. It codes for CASSLSGLPSGTEAFF. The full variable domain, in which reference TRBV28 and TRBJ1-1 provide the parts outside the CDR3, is DVKVTQSSRYLVKRTGEKVFLECVQDMDHENMFWYRQDPGLGLRLIYFSYDVKMKEKGDIPEGYSVSREKKERFSLILESASTNQTSMYLCASSLSGLPSGTEAFFGQGTRLTVV.